The 13 T cell receptor beta chains listed next were all sequenced from one sample in a study of OX40 agonist ivuxolimab in advanced cancers. Clones were sequenced by immunoSEQ multiplex PCR, and TCRdb holds only the in-frame ones, with some missing. Here the sample spans some 77,000 clones, 85% being singletons. The sequenced sample was CD4+ or CD8+ T cells sorted from blood, obtained in a trial of the OX40 agonist ivuxolimab. These receptors came from an adult with an advanced solid tumor such as melanoma, head and neck, liver or kidney cancer.

V and J are TRBV4-1 and TRBJ2-1; D not resolved. The germline gives CDR1 MGHRA, CDR2 YSYEKL. The CDR3 sequence is 15 residues long. V lost 1 base and J lost 0, with 7 bases in between. The DNA of the CDR3 is TGCGCCAGCAGCCAAGGACCATCCTCCTACAATGAGCAGTTCTTC. Protein product: CASSQGPSSYNEQFF.

The gene calls are TRBV18 and TRBJ1-5, with TRBD1 as a possible D gene (5 bases). Germline values: CDR1 KGHSH, CDR2 LQKENI. V lost 5 bases and J 6 bases, leaving 11 bases between the germline ends. This CDR3 has 13 amino acids. The CDR3 sequence is CASSWGVAQPQHF. For the CDR3, the DNA is TGTGCCAGCTCATGGGGGGTTGCTCAGCCCCAGCATTTT.

This chain links TRBV2 with TRBJ2-2; 12 bases are shared with TRBD2. CDR1 is SNHLY, CDR2 FYNNEI, per germline. This CDR3 comprises 15 residues. The J segment lost 4 bases and the V segment lost 8 bases, leaving 5 bases of the junction unmatched. CDR3 DNA sequence: TGTGCCAGCCTAGGGACTAGCGGGTCCACCGGGGAGCTGTTTTTT. This codes for CASLGTSGSTGELFF.

This chain uses TRBV28 with TRBJ2-7; 7 positions match TRBD2. With 6 bases clipped from V and 5 bases from J, the junction kept 22 bases outside the gene matches. The germline V gene encodes CDR1 MDHEN and CDR2 SYDVKM. The CDR3 is made up of 18 amino acids. The DNA of the CDR3 is TGTGCCAGCAGCCTTCGGATCAGATCTAGCGGAAAACCCAACGAGCAGTACTTC. Amino acid sequence: CASSLRIRSSGKPNEQYF.

The V call is TRBV7-9, the J call TRBJ1-5, with D possibly TRBD1 on 5 matching bases. Germline-derived CDR1 and CDR2 are SEHNR and FQNEAQ (reference sequence). The CDR3 is made up of 15 amino acids. With 5 bases removed from V and 0 bases from J, the gap between germline ends came to 11 bases. CDR3 sequence (DNA): TGTGCCAGCAGCCCTGGACAAACTAGCAATCAGCCCCAGCATTTT. Translating gives CASSPGQTSNQPQHF.

This chain joins TRBV2 and TRBJ2-2; 7 bases map to TRBD1. The CDR3 spans 15 residues. CDR1 is SNHLY, CDR2 FYNNEI, per germline. V lost 8 bases and J lost 7; bases outside the gene matches: 13. The CDR3 DNA reads as TGTGCCAGCGGACAGGACAGGAAGATTATCGGGGAGCTGTTTTTT. Translation: CASGQDRKIIGELFF.

This chain links TRBV7-6 with TRBJ2-5; 8 positions match TRBD2. There are 15 residues in the CDR3. V shed 1 base, J shed 7 bases, and the junction held 8 bases outside the gene matches. CDR1 is SGHVS and CDR2 is FNYEAQ in the germline V gene. Here the CDR3 reads CASSLDASSGGTQYF. CDR3 DNA: TGTGCCAGCAGCTTAGACGCTAGCAGCGGGGGGACCCAGTACTTC.

This chain joins TRBV7-3 and TRBJ1-1; D might be TRBD1 (5 bases). Germline V lookup: CDR1 SGHTA, CDR2 FQGTGA. The CDR3 covers 14 residues. Trimming pared 6 bases from V and 4 bases from J, leaving 15 bases between. The CDR3 region has the DNA TGTGCCAGCAGTTCTTACCCAGGGTCCACTGAAGCTTTCTTT. This sequence encodes CASSSYPGSTEAFF.

This chain joins TRBV30 and TRBJ2-7, with a weak D call TRBD1 (6 bases). Germline assignment: CDR1 GTSNPN and CDR2 SVGIG (reference sequence). This CDR3 comprises 14 residues. Trimming left V 2 bases short and J 6 bases short, with 17 bases between. CDR3 residues: CAWSSRRGFGEQYF. The CDR3 bases are TGTGCCTGGAGTAGTCGTAGGGGGTTTGGCGAGCAGTACTTC.

The V call is TRBV5-1, the J call TRBJ1-1; TRBD1 is a possible D gene (6 bases). Germline V gene sequence: CDR1 SGHRS, CDR2 YFSETQ. The CDR3 has 14 residues. V was shortened by 4 bases and J by 5 bases, with 15 bases between the two germline ends. For the CDR3, the DNA is TGCGCCAGCAGCGCGCTACAGGGTCGGACTGAAGCTTTCTTT. Amino acids: CASSALQGRTEAFF.

The V gene is TRBV7-9, the J gene TRBJ1-4; possibly TRBD1 for D (5 bases). Between the trimmed V and J ends, which lost 2 bases and 5 bases, there was a span of 12 bases. This CDR3 is 15 amino acids long. The germline gives CDR1 SEHNR, CDR2 FQNEAQ (reference sequence). The CDR3 reads CASSLYRQRNEKLFF. CDR3 nucleotides: TGTGCCAGCAGCTTATACAGACAGAGAAATGAAAAACTGTTTTTT. The full variable domain, rest sourced from reference TRBV7-9 and TRBJ1-4, is DTGVSQNPRHKITKRGQNVTFRCDPISEHNRLYWYRQTLGQGPEFLTYFQNEAQLEKSRLLSDRFSAERPKGSFSTLEIQRTEQGDSAMYLCASSLYRQRNEKLFFGSGTQLSVL.

The rearrangement links TRBV28 to TRBJ2-7; 8 positions agree with TRBD2. After removal of 7 bases from V and 2 bases from J, the junction contained 4 bases not matched to a gene. The CDR3 totals 13 residues. Germline CDR1 and CDR2: MDHEN and SYDVKM. CDR3 loop: CASNQAGAYEQYF. The DNA for the CDR3 is TGTGCCAGCAACCAAGCGGGAGCCTACGAGCAGTACTTC.

This chain links TRBV5-1 with TRBJ2-3, with 8 bases identical to TRBD1. The CDR3 length is 15 residues. Germline V CDR1 and CDR2: SGHRS, YFSETQ. The V gene end was trimmed by 2 bases and the J gene end by 4 bases; junction bases not matched to a gene: 6. The CDR3 here is CASSFTRGPADTQYF. DNA of the CDR3: TGCGCCAGCAGCTTTACCAGGGGGCCAGCAGATACGCAGTATTTT. The full variable domain, with the rest looked up from reference TRBV5-1 and TRBJ2-3, is KAGVTQTPRYLIKTRGQQVTLSCSPISGHRSVSWYQQTPGQGLQFLFEYFSETQRNKGNFPGRFSGRQFSNSRSEMNVSTLELGDSALYLCASSFTRGPADTQYFGPGTRLTVL.